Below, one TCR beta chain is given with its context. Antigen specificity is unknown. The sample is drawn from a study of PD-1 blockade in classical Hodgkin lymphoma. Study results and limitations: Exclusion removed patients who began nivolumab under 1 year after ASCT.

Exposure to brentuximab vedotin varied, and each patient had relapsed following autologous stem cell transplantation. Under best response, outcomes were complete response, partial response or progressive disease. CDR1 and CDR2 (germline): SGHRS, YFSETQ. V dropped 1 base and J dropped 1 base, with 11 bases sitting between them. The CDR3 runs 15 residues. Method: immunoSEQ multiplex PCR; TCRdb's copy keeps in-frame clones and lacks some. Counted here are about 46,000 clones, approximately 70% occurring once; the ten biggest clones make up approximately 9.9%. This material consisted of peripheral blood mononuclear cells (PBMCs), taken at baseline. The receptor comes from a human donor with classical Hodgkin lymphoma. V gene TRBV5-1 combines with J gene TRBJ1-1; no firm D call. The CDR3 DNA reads TGCGCCAGCAGCTTGACCACTAGGAGGAACACTGAAGCTTTCTTT. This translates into CASSLTTRRNTEAFF.